Below, one TCR beta chain is given with its context. With V trimmed by 6 bases and J by 0 bases, 6 bases remained unmatched. Germline lookup yields CDR1 WSHSY and CDR2 SAAADI. The CDR3 loop spans 15 amino acids. The sample belongs to a study of blood T cell repertoires in COVID-19. In the original analysis: Reference gene primer amplification gave estimated nucleated cell counts. Using immunoSEQ multiplex PCR, the repertoire was profiled, and TCRdb retains in-frame clones only, with some absent. V, J and clone size are taken as reported in that table, and D and trimming were inferred from the DNA itself. The data show approximately 250,000 clones, more than 85% seen once. Participant age was roughly 18 to 90 years, and participants resided in around 24 US areas. Assignment of participants to cohorts was predicated upon participant-reported clinical history. During the 2 weeks before they entered the study, exposed participants had met someone with a PCR-confirmed or clinician-diagnosed COVID-19 case.

The chain joins TRBV10-2 to TRBJ2-3; 7 nucleotides align to TRBD2. Sequenced sample: PBMCs or T cells enriched from blood (not recorded which). The clonotype originates from a man between 35 and 55 years old who had been exposed to COVID-19. The CDR3 sequence: CASRSGLRSTDTQYF. CDR3 DNA: TGCGCCAGCAGGTCGGGACTAAGGAGCACAGATACGCAGTATTTT.